This T cell receptor beta chain was documented in a study of cytomegalovirus exposure and HLA in healthy donors. CDR3 length equals 13 residues. CDR1 and CDR2 from the germline V gene are MNHEY and SMNVEV (reference sequence). With 3 bases removed from V and 7 bases from J, the gap between germline ends came to 12 bases. The PCR contained 60 Vbeta and 13 Jbeta primers. Libraries were prepared by immunoSEQ multiplex PCR; TCRdb keeps only in-frame clonotypes and omits some of them. The sample records roughly 130,000 clones, about four fifths being singletons. V gene TRBV27 combines with J gene TRBJ2-5; D possibly corresponds to TRBD1 (5 bases). The sequence derives from a female donor in good health and CMV-seronegative. The sequenced sample consisted of PBMCs. The CDR3: CASSLQGMLTQYF. The CDR3 DNA follows: TGTGCCAGCAGTTTGCAGGGCATGCTGACCCAGTACTTC.